Listed below are T cell receptor beta chains from one sample, sequenced in a study of shared clonotypes between healthy human individuals. Here immunoSEQ multiplex PCR was the method, and the copy in TCRdb shows in-frame clones only, minus some. The sample comprises over a million clones, around 95% of which are singletons, and approximately 1% rests with the top ten. Sequencing was performed on naive CD4+ T cells sorted from blood. All receptors come from a man aged 25 to 40 in good health. Both conserved end residues are part of each CDR3. The D gene is left open where the match is weak. For some rows the clone size is stated as once, few or many, or as a class when expanded; others skip it.

NA,TRBJ2-5,TRBV9,NA,CASSLQGRAGETQYF,TGTGCCAGCAGCTTACAGGGCAGGGCGGGAGAGACCCAGTACTTC
NA,TRBJ1-5,TRBV6-5,NA,CASSYFPDQPQHF,TGTGCCAGCAGTTACTTCCCCGATCAGCCCCAGCATTTT
NA,TRBJ2-5,TRBV7-2,NA,CASSLARETQYF,TGTGCCAGCAGCTTAGCGAGGGAGACCCAGTACTTC
once,TRBJ2-7,TRBV7-2,NA,CASSTNSYEQYF,TGTGCCAGCAGCACCAATAGCTACGAGCAGTACTTC
NA,TRBJ2-7,TRBV11-2,TRBD2,CASSLIRGTSGNSYEQYF,TGTGCCAGCAGCTTAATCCGAGGGACTAGCGGGAACTCCTACGAGCAGTACTTC
NA,TRBJ2-1,TRBV11-3,TRBD1,CASSLESPLQGARNEQFF,TGTGCCAGCAGCTTAGAATCCCCCTTACAGGGGGCTAGGAATGAGCAGTTCTTC
NA,TRBJ2-7,TRBV5-1,NA,CASSLYLGGRYEQYF,TGCGCCAGCAGCTTGTATCTGGGGGGCCGTTACGAGCAGTACTTC
NA,TRBJ2-7,TRBV18,NA,CASSPLPDQIYEQYF,TGTGCCAGCTCACCACTGCCTGACCAGATCTACGAGCAGTACTTC
NA,TRBJ2-7,TRBV6-1,TRBD2,CASSEYGLAVYEQYF,TGTGCCAGCAGTGAATACGGACTAGCGGTCTACGAGCAGTACTTC
NA,TRBJ2-7,TRBV7-9,TRBD2,CASSLGPGLAIDEQYF,TGTGCCAGCAGCTTAGGACCGGGACTAGCGATCGACGAGCAGTACTTC
NA,TRBJ2-7,TRBV2,NA,CASSDQGNHEQYF,TGTGCCAGCAGTGACCAGGGGAACCACGAGCAGTACTTC
NA,TRBJ2-3,TRBV7-7,TRBD2,CASSSGLAVDTQYF,TGTGCCAGCAGTTCTGGACTAGCGGTAGATACGCAGTATTTT
once,TRBJ2-7,TRBV6-6,NA,CASSYPLARSSYEQYF,TGTGCCAGCAGTTACCCGCTAGCGCGGAGCTCCTACGAGCAGTACTTC
NA,TRBJ2-3,TRBV28,TRBD2,CASSSAGVDDTQYF,TGTGCCAGCAGTTCAGCGGGAGTGGATGATACGCAGTATTTT
NA,TRBJ1-1,TRBV10-1,NA,CASSRDKNTEAFF,TGCGCCAGCAGCCGCGACAAGAACACTGAAGCTTTCTTT
NA,TRBJ2-7,TRBV5-1,TRBD2,CASSLEVSGRYEQYF,TGCGCCAGCAGCTTGGAGGTTAGCGGGAGATACGAGCAGTACTTC
NA,TRBJ2-3,TRBV18,TRBD2,CASSRVLTGGADTQYF,TGTGCCAGCTCACGGGTGTTAACGGGAGGAGCAGATACGCAGTATTTT
NA,TRBJ2-1,TRBV19,NA,CATSRQAPGNEQFF,TGTGCCACCTCCAGACAGGCGCCAGGTAATGAGCAGTTCTTC
once,TRBJ2-1,TRBV11-3,NA,CASSLGTQQFF,TGTGCCAGCAGCCTTGGGACCCAGCAGTTCTTC
once,TRBJ2-1,TRBV27,NA,CASRPLTGFKGYEQFF,TGTGCCAGCAGACCCCTGACAGGATTCAAGGGGTATGAGCAGTTCTTC
NA,TRBJ2-5,TRBV6-6,NA,CASSYSLETQYF,TGTGCCAGCAGTTACTCGCTTGAGACCCAGTACTTC
NA,TRBJ2-1,TRBV20-1,NA,CSLNNEQFF,TGCAGTCTTAACAATGAGCAGTTCTTC
NA,TRBJ1-1,TRBV20-1,NA,CSAAGLTEAFF,TGCAGTGCTGCAGGTTTAACTGAAGCTTTCTTT
NA,TRBJ2-1,TRBV19,TRBD2,CASSPRGERYNEQFF,TGTGCCAGTAGTCCGCGGGGGGAACGGTACAATGAGCAGTTCTTC
NA,TRBJ2-1,TRBV15,TRBD2,CATSRDPGTSGRGEQFF,TGTGCCACCAGCAGAGACCCTGGGACTAGCGGGAGAGGTGAGCAGTTCTTC
NA,TRBJ2-2,TRBV29-1,TRBD2,CSVEGGTSWGTGELFF,TGCAGCGTTGAAGGCGGGACTAGCTGGGGGACCGGGGAGCTGTTTTTT
NA,TRBJ1-3,TRBV7-8,NA,CASSLVRGASSGNTIYF,TGTGCCAGCAGCTTAGTTCGGGGGGCCTCCTCTGGAAACACCATATATTTT
NA,TRBJ2-2,TRBV7-2,NA,CASSFSALSPTGELFF,TGTGCCAGCAGCTTTTCGGCCTTAAGCCCCACCGGGGAGCTGTTTTTT
NA,TRBJ2-3,TRBV5-1,NA,CASSFPLRDTQYF,TGCGCCAGCAGCTTTCCCCTCCGGGATACGCAGTATTTT
NA,TRBJ1-5,TRBV28,NA,CASSLYSSNQPQHF,TGTGCCAGCAGTTTATATTCTAGCAATCAGCCCCAGCATTTT
once,TRBJ2-7,TRBV7-2,NA,CASSLGFGAGSSYEQYF,TGTGCCAGCAGCTTAGGGTTCGGAGCCGGGAGCTCCTACGAGCAGTACTTC
NA,TRBJ2-1,TRBV10-3,TRBD2,CAIRPGTSGSEQFF,TGTGCCATCAGGCCCGGGACTAGCGGGTCTGAGCAGTTCTTC
NA,TRBJ2-2,TRBV19,NA,CASSPRGAGELFF,TGTGCCAGTAGCCCGAGGGGCGCCGGGGAGCTGTTTTTT
NA,TRBJ2-7,TRBV7-2,TRBD2,CASSLFLREGAYEQYF,TGTGCCAGCAGCTTATTTCTGAGGGAGGGCGCCTACGAGCAGTACTTC
NA,TRBJ2-1,TRBV2,TRBD1,CASRPLGQAYNEQFF,TGTGCCAGCAGACCTCTTGGACAGGCTTACAATGAGCAGTTCTTC
NA,TRBJ2-2,TRBV5-6,TRBD1,CASSPDRGFVAGELFF,TGTGCCAGCAGCCCGGACAGGGGATTTGTTGCCGGGGAGCTGTTTTTT
NA,TRBJ2-7,TRBV27,TRBD1,CASSAETGVAYEQYF,TGTGCCAGCAGTGCAGAGACAGGGGTTGCTTACGAGCAGTACTTC
NA,TRBJ1-5,TRBV18,NA,CASSPSADQPQHF,TGTGCCAGCTCACCTAGCGCTGATCAGCCCCAGCATTTT
NA,TRBJ2-7,TRBV30,NA,CAWSAPKGYEQYF,TGTGCCTGGAGTGCGCCGAAGGGCTACGAGCAGTACTTC
once,TRBJ2-3,TRBV9,TRBD2,CASSGYSGRFTDTQYF,TGTGCCAGCAGCGGATATAGCGGGAGGTTTACAGATACGCAGTATTTT
NA,TRBJ2-1,TRBV5-4,TRBD2,CASSLRSGGSYNEQFF,TGTGCCAGCAGCTTGAGGTCGGGAGGATCCTACAATGAGCAGTTCTTC
NA,TRBJ2-7,TRBV30,TRBD2,CAWSVRLAGDGEQYF,TGTGCCTGGAGTGTACGACTAGCGGGAGATGGTGAGCAGTACTTC
NA,TRBJ2-3,TRBV5-1,NA,CASSSRDRSAGTQYF,TGCGCCAGCAGCTCCCGGGACCGCAGCGCGGGTACGCAGTATTTT
NA,TRBJ2-1,TRBV7-2,NA,CASSLVLAVNEQFF,TGTGCCAGCAGCTTAGTTCTGGCGGTCAATGAGCAGTTCTTC
once,TRBJ2-1,TRBV5-4,TRBD2,CASSPEGGLAGVNEQFF,TGTGCCAGCAGCCCAGAAGGGGGACTAGCGGGAGTCAATGAGCAGTTCTTC
NA,TRBJ1-5,TRBV30,NA,CAWSLLGAADQPQHF,TGTGCCTGGAGTTTATTAGGGGCAGCAGATCAGCCCCAGCATTTT
NA,TRBJ2-1,TRBV2,TRBD1,CASQGLWDSYNEQFF,TGTGCCAGCCAAGGCCTTTGGGACAGTTACAATGAGCAGTTCTTC
once,TRBJ2-7,TRBV5-1,NA,CASSLGFRDNEQYF,TGCGCCAGCAGCTTGGGCTTCAGGGATAACGAGCAGTACTTC
NA,TRBJ1-5,TRBV10-2,NA,CASSVEGMGFYSNQPQHF,TGCGCCAGCAGTGTTGAAGGGATGGGGTTTTATAGCAATCAGCCCCAGCATTTT
NA,TRBJ2-2,TRBV25-1,NA,CASTRGTYTGELFF,TGTGCCAGCACAAGGGGGACTTACACCGGGGAGCTGTTTTTT
NA,TRBJ2-1,TRBV9,TRBD2,CASSVVTSGINEQFF,TGTGCCAGCAGCGTAGTAACTAGCGGGATCAATGAGCAGTTCTTC
once,TRBJ2-7,TRBV6-1,NA,CASSAGSTFIGVYEQYF,TGTGCCAGCAGTGCGGGTTCTACTTTTATCGGTGTCTACGAGCAGTACTTC